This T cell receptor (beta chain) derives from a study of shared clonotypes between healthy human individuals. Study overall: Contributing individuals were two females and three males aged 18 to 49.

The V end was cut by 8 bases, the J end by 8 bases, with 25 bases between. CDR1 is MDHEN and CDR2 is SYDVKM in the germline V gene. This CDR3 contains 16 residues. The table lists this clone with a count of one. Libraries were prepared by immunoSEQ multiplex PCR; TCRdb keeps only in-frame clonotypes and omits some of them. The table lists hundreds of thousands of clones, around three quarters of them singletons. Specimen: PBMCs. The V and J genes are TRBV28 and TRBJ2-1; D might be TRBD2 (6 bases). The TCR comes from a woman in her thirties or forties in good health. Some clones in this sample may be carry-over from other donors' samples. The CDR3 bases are TGTGCCAGCTCGAGAAAACGCAGCGGGTGGCCCGATGAGCAGTTCTTC. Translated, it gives CASSRKRSGWPDEQFF. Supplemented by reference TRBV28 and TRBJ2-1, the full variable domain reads DVKVTQSSRYLVKRTGEKVFLECVQDMDHENMFWYRQDPGLGLRLIYFSYDVKMKEKGDIPEGYSVSREKKERFSLILESASTNQTSMYLCASSRKRSGWPDEQFFGPGTRLTVL.